This T cell receptor (beta chain) was recorded in a study of cytomegalovirus exposure and HLA in healthy donors. Findings of the study overall: Reported findings show TCR beta sequences accurately forecast HLA-A and HLA-B alleles in most subjects.

Of note for this clone: The antigen is not known.

Germline V gives CDR1 MDHEN, CDR2 SYDVKM. V lost 6 bases and J lost 7; bases outside the gene matches: 10. The CDR3 consists of 17 residues. The primer mix had 60 Vbeta and 13 Jbeta primers. Authors' data handling: Tens of millions of unique TCR beta chains, roughly 11 million of them shared, were counted by a later analysis. Sequencing used immunoSEQ multiplex PCR; TCRdb keeps in-frame clones, though not all of them. The DNA gave D and trimming, while V, J and clone size come from that table. The sample data list some 200,000 clones. This clonotype was obtained from a boy between 10 and 17 years old in good health and CMV-seronegative. The chain couples TRBV28 to TRBJ2-3; 16 positions match TRBD2. Input material: PBMCs. The CDR3 DNA follows: TGTGCCAGCAGCGCGGGGACTAGCGGGGGGGGATTGTATACGCAGTATTTT. Protein sequence: CASSAGTSGGGLYTQYF. Full variable domain (remainder filled in from reference TRBV28 and TRBJ2-3): DVKVTQSSRYLVKRTGEKVFLECVQDMDHENMFWYRQDPGLGLRLIYFSYDVKMKEKGDIPEGYSVSREKKERFSLILESASTNQTSMYLCASSAGTSGGGLYTQYFGPGTRLTVL.